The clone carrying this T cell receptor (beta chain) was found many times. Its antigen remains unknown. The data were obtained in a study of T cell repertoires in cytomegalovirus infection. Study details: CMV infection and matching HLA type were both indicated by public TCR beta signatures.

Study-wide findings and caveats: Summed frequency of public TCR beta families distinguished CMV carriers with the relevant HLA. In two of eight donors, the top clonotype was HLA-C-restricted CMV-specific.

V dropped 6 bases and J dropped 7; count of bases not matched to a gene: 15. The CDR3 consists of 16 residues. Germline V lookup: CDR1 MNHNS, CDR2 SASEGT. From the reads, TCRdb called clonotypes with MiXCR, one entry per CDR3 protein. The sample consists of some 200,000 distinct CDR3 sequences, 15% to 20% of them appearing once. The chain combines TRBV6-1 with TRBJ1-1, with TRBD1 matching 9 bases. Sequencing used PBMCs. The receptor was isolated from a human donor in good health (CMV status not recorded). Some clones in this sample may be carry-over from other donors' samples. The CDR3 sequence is CASREGTGRTPIEAFF. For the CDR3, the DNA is TGTGCCAGCAGAGAGGGGACAGGGCGGACCCCTATTGAAGCTTTCTTT.